This T cell receptor beta chain was sequenced for a study of blood T cell repertoires in COVID-19. At the level of the study: The study drew acute and convalescent COVID-19 samples from the United States, Italy and Spain.

Those who participated ranged in age from roughly 18 to 100 years and resided in approximately 26 US areas. Cohorts were based on clinical histories the participants reported. Under the authors' procedure: Estimated nucleated cell counts came from reference gene primer amplification. Libraries were prepared by immunoSEQ multiplex PCR; TCRdb keeps only in-frame clonotypes and omits some of them. V and J calls plus clone size are reproduced from that table; the DNA served to infer D and trimming. The profile shows some 500,000 clones, roughly 90% of them singletons. The CDR3 has 14 residues. CDR1 SGHVS and CDR2 FQNEAQ come from the germline V gene. Trimming cost V 4 bases and J 3 bases; bases outside gene matches: 1.

This chain joins TRBV7-8 and TRBJ2-5; 11 positions match TRBD2. Specimen: PBMCs or T cells enriched from blood (not recorded which). The clonotype comes from a woman aged 40 to 49 who had recovered from COVID-19. CDR3 in amino acids: CASSWGLAEETQYF. The CDR3 DNA is TGTGCCAGCAGCTGGGGACTAGCGGAAGAGACCCAGTACTTC.